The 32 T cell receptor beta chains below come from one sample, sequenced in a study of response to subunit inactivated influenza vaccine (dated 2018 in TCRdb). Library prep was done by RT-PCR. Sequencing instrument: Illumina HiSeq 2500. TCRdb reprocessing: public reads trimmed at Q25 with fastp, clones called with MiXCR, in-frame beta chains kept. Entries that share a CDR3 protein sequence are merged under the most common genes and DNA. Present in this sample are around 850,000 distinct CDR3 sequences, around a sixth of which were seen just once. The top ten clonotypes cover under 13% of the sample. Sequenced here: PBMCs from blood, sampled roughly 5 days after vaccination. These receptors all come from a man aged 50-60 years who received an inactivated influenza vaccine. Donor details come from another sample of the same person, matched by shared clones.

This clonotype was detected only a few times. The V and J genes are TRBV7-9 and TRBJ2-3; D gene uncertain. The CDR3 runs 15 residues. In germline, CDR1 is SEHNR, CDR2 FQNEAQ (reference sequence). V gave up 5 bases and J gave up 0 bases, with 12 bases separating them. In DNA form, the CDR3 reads TGTGCCAGCAGCCTACCGTTACTTAGCACAGATACGCAGTATTTT. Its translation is CASSLPLLSTDTQYF. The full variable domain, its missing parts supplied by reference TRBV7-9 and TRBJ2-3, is DTGVSQNPRHKITKRGQNVTFRCDPISEHNRLYWYRQTLGQGPEFLTYFQNEAQLEKSRLLSDRFSAERPKGSFSTLEIQRTEQGDSAMYLCASSLPLLSTDTQYFGPGTRLTVL.

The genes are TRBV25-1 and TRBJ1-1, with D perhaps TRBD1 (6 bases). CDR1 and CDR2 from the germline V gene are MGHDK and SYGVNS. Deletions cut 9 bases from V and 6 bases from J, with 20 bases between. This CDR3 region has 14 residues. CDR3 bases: TGTGCCAGTCGGAGGGGGGAAGTGGGGGCTGAAGCTTTCTTT. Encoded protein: CASRRGEVGAEAFF.

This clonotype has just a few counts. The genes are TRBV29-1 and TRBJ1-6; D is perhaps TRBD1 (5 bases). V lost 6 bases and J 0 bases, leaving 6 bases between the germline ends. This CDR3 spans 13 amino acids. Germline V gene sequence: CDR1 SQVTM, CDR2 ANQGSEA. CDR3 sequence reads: CSVTDSYNSPLHF. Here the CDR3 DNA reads TGCAGCGTGACAGACTCCTATAATTCACCCCTCCACTTT.

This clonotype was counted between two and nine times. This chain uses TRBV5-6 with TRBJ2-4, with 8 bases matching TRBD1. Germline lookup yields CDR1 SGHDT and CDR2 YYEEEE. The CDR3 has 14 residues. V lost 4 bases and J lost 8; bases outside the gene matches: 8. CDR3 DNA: TGTGCCAGCAGCATAGGACAGGGAGGACACATTCAGTACTTC. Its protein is CASSIGQGGHIQYF.

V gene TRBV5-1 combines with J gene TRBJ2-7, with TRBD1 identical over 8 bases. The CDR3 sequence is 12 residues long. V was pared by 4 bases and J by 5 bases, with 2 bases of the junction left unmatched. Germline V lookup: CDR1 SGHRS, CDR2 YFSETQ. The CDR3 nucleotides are TGCGCCAGCAGCGTGGACAGGGACGAGCAGTACTTC. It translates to CASSVDRDEQYF.

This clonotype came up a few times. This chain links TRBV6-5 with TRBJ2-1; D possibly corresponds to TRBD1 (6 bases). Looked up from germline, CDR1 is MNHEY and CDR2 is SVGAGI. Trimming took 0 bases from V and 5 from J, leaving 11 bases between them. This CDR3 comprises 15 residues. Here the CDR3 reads CASSYSGAGHNEQFF. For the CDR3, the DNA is TGTGCCAGCAGTTACTCGGGGGCAGGACACAATGAGCAGTTCTTC.

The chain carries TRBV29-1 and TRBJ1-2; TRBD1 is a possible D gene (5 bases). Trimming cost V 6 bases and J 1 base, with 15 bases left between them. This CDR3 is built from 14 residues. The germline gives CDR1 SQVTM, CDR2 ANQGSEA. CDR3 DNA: TGCAGCGTGACTCGACGGGACTTTAACTATGGCTACACCTTC. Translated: CSVTRRDFNYGYTF.

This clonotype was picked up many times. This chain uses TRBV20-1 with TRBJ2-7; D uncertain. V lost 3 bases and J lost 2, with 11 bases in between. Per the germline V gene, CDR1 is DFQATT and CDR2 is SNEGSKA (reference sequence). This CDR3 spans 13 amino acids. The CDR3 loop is CSASPGRTYEQYF. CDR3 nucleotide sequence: TGCAGTGCTAGCCCAGGTAGAACCTACGAGCAGTACTTC.

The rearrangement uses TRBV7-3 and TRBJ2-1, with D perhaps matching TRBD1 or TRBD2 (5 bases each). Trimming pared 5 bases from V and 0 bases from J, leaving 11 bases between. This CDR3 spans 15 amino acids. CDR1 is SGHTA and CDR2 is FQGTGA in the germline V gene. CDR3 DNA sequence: TGTGCCAGCAGCCTGGGACCGTTCTCCTACAATGAGCAGTTCTTC. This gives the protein CASSLGPFSYNEQFF.

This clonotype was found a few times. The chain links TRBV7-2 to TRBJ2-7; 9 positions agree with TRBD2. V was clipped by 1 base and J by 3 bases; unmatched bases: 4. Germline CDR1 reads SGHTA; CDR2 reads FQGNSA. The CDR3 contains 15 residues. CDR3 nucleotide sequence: TGTGCCAGCAGCTTAGGTCCGACTAGCGGCTACGAGCAGTACTTC. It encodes CASSLGPTSGYEQYF.

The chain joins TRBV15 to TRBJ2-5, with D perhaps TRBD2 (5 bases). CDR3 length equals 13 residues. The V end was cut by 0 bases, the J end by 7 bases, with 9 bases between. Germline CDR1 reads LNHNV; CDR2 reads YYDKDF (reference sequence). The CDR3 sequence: CATSREGGGTQYF. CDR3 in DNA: TGTGCCACCAGCAGAGAAGGAGGTGGGACCCAGTACTTC.

The CDR3 spells CSADRVGAIQYF. CDR3 DNA: TGCAGCGCGGACAGGGTGGGTGCCATTCAGTACTTC. This chain uses TRBV20-1 with TRBJ2-4, with 8 bases fitting TRBD1. The germline V gene encodes CDR1 DFQATT and CDR2 SNEGSKA (reference sequence). The CDR3 runs to 12 residues.

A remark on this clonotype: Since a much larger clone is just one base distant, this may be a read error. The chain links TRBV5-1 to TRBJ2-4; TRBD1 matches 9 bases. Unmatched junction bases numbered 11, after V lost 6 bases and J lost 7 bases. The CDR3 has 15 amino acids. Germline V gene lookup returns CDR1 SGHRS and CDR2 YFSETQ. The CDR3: CASIFEQGATNIQYF. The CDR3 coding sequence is TGCGCCAGCATCTTCGAACAGGGGGCGACTAACATTCAGTACTTC. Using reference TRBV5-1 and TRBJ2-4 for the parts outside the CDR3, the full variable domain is KAGVTQTPRYLIKTRGQQVTLSCSPISGHRSVSWYQQTPGQGLQFLFEYFSETQRNKGNFPGRFSGRQFSNSRSEMNVSTLELGDSALYLCASIFEQGATNIQYFGAGTRLSVL.

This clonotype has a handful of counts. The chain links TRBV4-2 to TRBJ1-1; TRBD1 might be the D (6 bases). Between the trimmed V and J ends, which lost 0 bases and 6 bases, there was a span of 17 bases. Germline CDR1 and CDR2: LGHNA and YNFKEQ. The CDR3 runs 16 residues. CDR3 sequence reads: CASSQDQLGAYPEAFF. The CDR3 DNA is TGTGCCAGCAGCCAAGATCAGCTGGGGGCATATCCTGAAGCTTTCTTT.

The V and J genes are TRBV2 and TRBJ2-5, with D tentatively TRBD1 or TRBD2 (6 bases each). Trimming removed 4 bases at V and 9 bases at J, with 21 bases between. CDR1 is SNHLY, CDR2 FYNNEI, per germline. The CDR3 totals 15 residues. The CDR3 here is CASSGGADGAEAQYF. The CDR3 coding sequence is TGTGCCAGCAGTGGGGGGGCGGACGGCGCTGAGGCCCAGTACTTC.

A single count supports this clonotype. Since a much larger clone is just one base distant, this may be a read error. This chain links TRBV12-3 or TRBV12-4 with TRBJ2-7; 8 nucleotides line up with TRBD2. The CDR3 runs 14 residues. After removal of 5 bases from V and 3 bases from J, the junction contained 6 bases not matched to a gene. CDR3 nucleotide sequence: TGTGCCAGCAGTATTTTGAGCGGGAGCTACGAGCAGTACTTC. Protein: CASSILSGSYEQYF.

The CDR3 DNA is TGTGCCAGCAGCCAAGTCACGCTAGCGGGGTCTAGCACAGATACGCAGTATTTT. Translated: CASSQVTLAGSSTDTQYF. The chain has TRBV3-1 and TRBJ2-3, with 9 bases fitting TRBD2. Germline V CDR1 and CDR2: LGHDT, YNNKEL (reference sequence). The CDR3 extends over 18 amino acids. J lost 0 bases, V lost 1 base, and 8 bases had no gene match.

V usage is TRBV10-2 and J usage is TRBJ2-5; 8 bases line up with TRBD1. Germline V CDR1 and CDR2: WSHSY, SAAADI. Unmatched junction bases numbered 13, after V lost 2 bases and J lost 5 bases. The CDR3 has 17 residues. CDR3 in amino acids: CASSERIGPGGRETQYF. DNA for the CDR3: TGCGCCAGCAGTGAGAGGATTGGCCCAGGGGGCAGGGAGACCCAGTACTTC.

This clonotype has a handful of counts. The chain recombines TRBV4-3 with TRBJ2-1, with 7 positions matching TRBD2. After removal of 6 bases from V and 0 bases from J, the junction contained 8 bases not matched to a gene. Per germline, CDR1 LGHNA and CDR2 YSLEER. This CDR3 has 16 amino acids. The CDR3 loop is CASRAVGGSSYNEQFF. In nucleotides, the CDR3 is TGCGCCAGCAGGGCAGTGGGCGGGAGCTCCTACAATGAGCAGTTCTTC.

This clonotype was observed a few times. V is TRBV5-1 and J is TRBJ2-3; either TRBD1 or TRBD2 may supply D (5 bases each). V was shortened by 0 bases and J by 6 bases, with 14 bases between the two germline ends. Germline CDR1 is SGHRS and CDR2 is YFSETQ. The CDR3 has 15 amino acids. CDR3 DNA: TGCGCCAGCAGCTTGGAACACCCGAGGGGTGATACGCAGTATTTT. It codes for CASSLEHPRGDTQYF.

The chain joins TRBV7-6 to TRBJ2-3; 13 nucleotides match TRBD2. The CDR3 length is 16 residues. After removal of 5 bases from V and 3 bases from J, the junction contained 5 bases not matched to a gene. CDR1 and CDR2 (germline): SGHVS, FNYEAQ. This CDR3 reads CASSLEGLAGTDTQYF. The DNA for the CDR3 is TGTGCCAGCAGCCTAGAGGGACTAGCGGGGACAGATACGCAGTATTTT.

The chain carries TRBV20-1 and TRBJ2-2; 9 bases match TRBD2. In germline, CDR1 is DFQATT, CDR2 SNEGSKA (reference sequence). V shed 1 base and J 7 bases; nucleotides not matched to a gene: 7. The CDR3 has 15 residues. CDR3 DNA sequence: TGCAGTGCTAGAGTTTCTAGCGGGGAAGTCGGGGAGCTGTTTTTT. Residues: CSARVSSGEVGELFF.

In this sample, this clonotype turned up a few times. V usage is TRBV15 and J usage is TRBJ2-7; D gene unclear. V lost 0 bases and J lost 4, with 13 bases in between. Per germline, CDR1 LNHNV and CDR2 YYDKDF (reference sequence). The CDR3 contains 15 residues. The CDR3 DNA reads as TGTGCCACCAGCAGAGACCTCCTCTCGGGTTACGAGCAGTACTTC. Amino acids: CATSRDLLSGYEQYF.

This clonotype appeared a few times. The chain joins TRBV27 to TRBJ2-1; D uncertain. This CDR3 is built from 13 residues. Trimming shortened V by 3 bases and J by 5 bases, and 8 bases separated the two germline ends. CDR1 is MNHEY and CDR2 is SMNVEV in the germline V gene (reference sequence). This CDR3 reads CASSFRHHNEQFF. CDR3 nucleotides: TGTGCCAGCAGTTTTCGCCACCACAATGAGCAGTTCTTC.

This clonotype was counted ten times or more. The DNA for the CDR3 is TGTGCCAGCAGTTACTCCAGGGGGCGTGTGTCCGAGCAGTACTTC. As protein: CASSYSRGRVSEQYF. The V call is TRBV6-5, the J call TRBJ2-7; 8 bases line up with TRBD1. Looked up from germline, CDR1 is MNHEY and CDR2 is SVGAGI. The CDR3 has 15 residues. V shed 0 bases and J 6 bases; nucleotides not matched to a gene: 7.

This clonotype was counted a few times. The CDR3 coding sequence is TGCAGCGTTGAACTAATGGGGACTGAAGCTTTCTTT. Its protein product is CSVELMGTEAFF. The chain employs TRBV29-1 and TRBJ1-1; D not certain. The CDR3 length is 12 residues. Germline V gives CDR1 SQVTM, CDR2 ANQGSEA. Trimming took off 2 bases at V and 5 bases at J, with 9 bases between the two ends.

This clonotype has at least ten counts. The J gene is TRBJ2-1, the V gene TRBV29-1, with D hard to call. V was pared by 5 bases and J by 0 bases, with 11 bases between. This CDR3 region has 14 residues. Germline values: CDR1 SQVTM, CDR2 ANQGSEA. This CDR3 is CSVRDILSYNEQFF. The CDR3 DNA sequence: TGCAGCGTTAGAGACATCCTCTCCTACAATGAGCAGTTCTTC.

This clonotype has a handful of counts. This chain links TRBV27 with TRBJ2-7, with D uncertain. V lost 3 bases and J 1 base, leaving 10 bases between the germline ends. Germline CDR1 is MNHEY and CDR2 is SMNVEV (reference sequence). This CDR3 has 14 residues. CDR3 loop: CASSFSTPSYEQYF. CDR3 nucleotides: TGTGCCAGCAGTTTCTCTACTCCTTCCTACGAGCAGTACTTC.

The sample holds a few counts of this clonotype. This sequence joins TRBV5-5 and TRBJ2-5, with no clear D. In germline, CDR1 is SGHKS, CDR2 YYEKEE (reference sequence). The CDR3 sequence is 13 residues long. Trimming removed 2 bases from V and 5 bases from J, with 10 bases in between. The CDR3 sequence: CASSFGRPETQYF. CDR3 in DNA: TGTGCCAGCAGCTTCGGTCGGCCCGAGACCCAGTACTTC.

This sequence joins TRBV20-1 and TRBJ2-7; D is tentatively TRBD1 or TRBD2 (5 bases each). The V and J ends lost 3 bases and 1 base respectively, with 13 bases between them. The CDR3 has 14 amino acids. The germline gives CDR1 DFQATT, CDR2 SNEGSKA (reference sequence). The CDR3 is CSARRPGQSYEQYF. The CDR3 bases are TGCAGTGCTAGGCGGCCGGGGCAATCCTACGAGCAGTACTTC.

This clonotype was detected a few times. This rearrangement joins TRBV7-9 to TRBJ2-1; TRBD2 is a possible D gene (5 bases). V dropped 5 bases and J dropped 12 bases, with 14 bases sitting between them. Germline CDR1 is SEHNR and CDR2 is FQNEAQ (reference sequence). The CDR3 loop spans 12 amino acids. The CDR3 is CASSPGLEAQFF. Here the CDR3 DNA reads TGTGCCAGCAGCCCCGGACTGGAAGCGCAGTTCTTC. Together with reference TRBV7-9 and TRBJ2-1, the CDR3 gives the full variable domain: DTGVSQNPRHKITKRGQNVTFRCDPISEHNRLYWYRQTLGQGPEFLTYFQNEAQLEKSRLLSDRFSAERPKGSFSTLEIQRTEQGDSAMYLCASSPGLEAQFFGPGTRLTVL.

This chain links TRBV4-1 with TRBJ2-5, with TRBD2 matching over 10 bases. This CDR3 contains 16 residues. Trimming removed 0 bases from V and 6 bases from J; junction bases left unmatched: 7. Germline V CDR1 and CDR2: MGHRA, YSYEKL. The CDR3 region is CASSQEERGGWKTQYF. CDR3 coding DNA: TGCGCCAGCAGCCAAGAGGAGCGGGGGGGCTGGAAGACCCAGTACTTC.